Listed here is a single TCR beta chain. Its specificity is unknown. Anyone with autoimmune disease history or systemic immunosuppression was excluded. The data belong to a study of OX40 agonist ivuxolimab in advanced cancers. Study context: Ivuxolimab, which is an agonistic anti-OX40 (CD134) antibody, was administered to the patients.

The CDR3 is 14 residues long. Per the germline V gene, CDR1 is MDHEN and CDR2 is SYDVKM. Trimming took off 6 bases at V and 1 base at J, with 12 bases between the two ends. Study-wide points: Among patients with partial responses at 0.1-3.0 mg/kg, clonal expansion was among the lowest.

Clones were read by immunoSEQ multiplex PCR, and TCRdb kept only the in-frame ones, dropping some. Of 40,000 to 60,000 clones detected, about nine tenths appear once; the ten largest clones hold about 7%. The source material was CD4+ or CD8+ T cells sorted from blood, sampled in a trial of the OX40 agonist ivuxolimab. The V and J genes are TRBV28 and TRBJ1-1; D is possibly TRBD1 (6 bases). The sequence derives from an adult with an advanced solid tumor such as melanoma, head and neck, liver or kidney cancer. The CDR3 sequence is CASRTGHQNTEAFF. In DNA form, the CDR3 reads TGTGCCAGCAGAACGGGACACCAGAACACTGAAGCTTTCTTT.